The 11 T cell receptor beta chains given below trace back to one sample, sequenced in a study of identical twins. TCRdb re-analysed the 5' RACE reads in MiXCR, keeping a single row per CDR3 protein. Counted here are a few hundred thousand distinct CDR3 sequences, roughly 9.9% occurring once; the ten biggest clones make up around 3%. Separately, the same data were catalogued under a study of yellow fever vaccine responses in identical twins.

Sequenced input: PBMCs. These receptors all stem from a woman aged 18-29 years in good health.

This clonotype was counted between two and nine times. The genes are TRBV27 and TRBJ2-1; 8 bases map to TRBD2. Germline CDR1 is MNHEY and CDR2 is SMNVEV (reference sequence). The CDR3 length is 16 residues. V dropped 5 bases and J dropped 0; count of bases not matched to a gene: 6. The CDR3 loop is CASSVTGTSSYNEQFF. CDR3 DNA: TGTGCCAGCAGTGTGACCGGGACTAGCTCCTACAATGAGCAGTTCTTC.

This clonotype was recorded a few times. The CDR3 sequence: CASSAGGTASSYEQYF. DNA of the CDR3: TGTGCCAGCAGTGCGGGTGGGACTGCGAGCTCCTACGAGCAGTACTTC. The chain combines TRBV6-1 with TRBJ2-7; D might be TRBD2 (6 bases). Trimming removed 4 bases from V and 0 bases from J, with 16 bases in between. The CDR3 totals 16 residues. Per germline, CDR1 MNHNS and CDR2 SASEGT.

This clonotype was observed at least ten times. The chain employs TRBV7-8 and TRBJ1-5; unclear D gene. V lost 2 bases, J lost 7 bases, and 12 bases lay in between. The germline gives CDR1 SGHVS, CDR2 FQNEAQ. CDR3 length: 14 amino acids. This chain's CDR3 is CASSLFGVSQPQHF. CDR3 sequence (DNA): TGTGCCAGCAGCTTATTCGGGGTATCACAGCCCCAGCATTTT.

This clonotype has just a few counts. The chain is built from TRBV4-3 and TRBJ1-1; D unresolved. V was trimmed by 0 bases and J by 0 bases, leaving 8 bases between them. Germline assignment: CDR1 LGHNA and CDR2 YSLEER. This CDR3 comprises 15 residues. The CDR3 bases are TGCGCCAGCAGCCAAGATCATGACCTGAACACTGAAGCTTTCTTT. Protein: CASSQDHDLNTEAFF.

V and J are TRBV4-3 and TRBJ2-3, with 10 bases lining up with TRBD2. Germline values: CDR1 LGHNA, CDR2 YSLEER. This CDR3 contains 17 residues. V trimming: 1 base; J trimming: 5 bases; junction bases outside the gene matches: 9. This chain's CDR3 is CASSQGAGGSYGDTQYF. CDR3 in DNA: TGCGCCAGCAGCCAAGGAGCGGGAGGGTCGTATGGAGATACGCAGTATTTT.

The sample holds a few counts of this clonotype. V is TRBV7-3 and J is TRBJ2-5; a weak D match, TRBD1 (6 bases). V was shortened by 4 bases and J by 5 bases, with 14 bases between the two germline ends. This CDR3 region has 14 residues. Germline V CDR1 and CDR2: SGHTA, FQGTGA. The CDR3 DNA sequence: TGTGCCAGCAGCTATGGACAGCAAGGGGAGACCCAGTACTTC. Its protein product is CASSYGQQGETQYF.

The rearrangement joins TRBV7-2 to TRBJ2-2; possible D gene TRBD1, 6 bases. The germline V gene has CDR1 SGHTA and CDR2 FQGNSA. The germline V and J ends were trimmed by 5 bases and 5 bases, with 9 bases remaining between them. This CDR3 spans 13 amino acids. CDR3 nucleotides: TGTGCCAGCAGCAAACAGGGTACCGGGGAGCTGTTTTTT. It translates to CASSKQGTGELFF.

This clonotype occurred many times. The CDR3 loop reads CASSQAPGQGTGEQFF. The CDR3, as DNA: TGCGCCAGCAGCCAAGCACCGGGACAGGGGACGGGTGAGCAGTTCTTC. The chain employs TRBV4-3 and TRBJ2-1, with 10 bases matching TRBD1. The CDR3 is made up of 16 amino acids. V was clipped by 1 base and J by 9 bases; unmatched bases: 9. The germline V gene has CDR1 LGHNA and CDR2 YSLEER.

This clonotype was seen a few times. The gene calls are TRBV2 and TRBJ2-1; D gene ambiguous. Trimming removed 2 bases from V and 0 bases from J, with 11 bases in between. The germline gives CDR1 SNHLY, CDR2 FYNNEI. There are 16 residues in the CDR3. DNA for the CDR3: TGTGCCAGCAGTGAACTGTCGACGTACTCCTACAATGAGCAGTTCTTC. This translates into CASSELSTYSYNEQFF.

This clonotype was detected many times. The J gene is TRBJ2-3, the V gene TRBV6-5; 8 bases map to TRBD2. The ends lost 2 bases at V and 2 bases at J; junction bases unmatched: 15. The germline gives CDR1 MNHEY, CDR2 SVGAGI. The CDR3 is 19 residues long. For the CDR3, the DNA is TGTGCCAGCAGTTACGCCTCCGGGGGGGGGAGCTTAGCCACAGATACGCAGTATTTT. This translates into CASSYASGGGSLATDTQYF.

V and J are TRBV27 and TRBJ2-7, with 9 bases that match TRBD1. This CDR3 region has 14 residues. After removal of 9 bases from V and 3 bases from J, the junction contained 9 bases not matched to a gene. The germline CDR1 and CDR2 sequences are MNHEY and SMNVEV (reference sequence). This chain's CDR3 is CASTRGTGFYEQYF. The CDR3 DNA is TGTGCCAGTACCCGGGGGACAGGGTTCTACGAGCAGTACTTC.